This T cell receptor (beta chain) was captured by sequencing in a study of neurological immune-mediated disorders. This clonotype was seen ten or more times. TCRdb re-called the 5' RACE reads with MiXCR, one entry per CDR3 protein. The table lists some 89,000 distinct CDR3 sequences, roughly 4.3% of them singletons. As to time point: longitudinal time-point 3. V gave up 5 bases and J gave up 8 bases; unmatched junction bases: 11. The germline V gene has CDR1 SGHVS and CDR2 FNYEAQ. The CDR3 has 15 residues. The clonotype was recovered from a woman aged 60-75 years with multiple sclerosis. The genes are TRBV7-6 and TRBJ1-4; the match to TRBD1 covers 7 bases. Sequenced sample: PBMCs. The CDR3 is CASSPGTAKVEKLFF. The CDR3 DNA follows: TGTGCCAGCAGCCCCGGGACAGCCAAGGTAGAAAAACTGTTTTTT.